Here is one T cell receptor beta chain with its context. Its matching antigen is unknown. An Oncomine TCR Beta short-read assay was used to sequence the DNA from cultured CD4+ T cells. TCRdb reprocessed the PCR reads with MiXCR, giving one entry per CDR3 protein. The table shows 7,000 or so distinct CDR3 sequences, with 35% to 45% occurring only once. This sample was taken from a study of vaccination and CD4 T cells after COVID-19. The CDR3 sequence is 14 residues long. V was shortened by 4 bases and J by 4 bases, with 13 bases between the two germline ends. The sample's treatment: roughly 11-day PBMC culture with coronavirus spike peptide pools or control peptides (ViraFEST assay). From the unexposed donor, CD4+ T cells were collected ahead of the COVID-19 pandemic (2011-2018).

The rearrangement uses TRBV12-3 or TRBV12-4 and TRBJ1-2; no definite D call. Sequencing was carried out using CD4+ T cells from blood, cultured in vitro. This TCR came from a human donor in good health. The CDR3 sequence: CASSSRESGYGYTF. The CDR3 DNA reads TGTGCCAGCAGTTCCCGGGAATCGGGCTATGGCTACACCTTC.